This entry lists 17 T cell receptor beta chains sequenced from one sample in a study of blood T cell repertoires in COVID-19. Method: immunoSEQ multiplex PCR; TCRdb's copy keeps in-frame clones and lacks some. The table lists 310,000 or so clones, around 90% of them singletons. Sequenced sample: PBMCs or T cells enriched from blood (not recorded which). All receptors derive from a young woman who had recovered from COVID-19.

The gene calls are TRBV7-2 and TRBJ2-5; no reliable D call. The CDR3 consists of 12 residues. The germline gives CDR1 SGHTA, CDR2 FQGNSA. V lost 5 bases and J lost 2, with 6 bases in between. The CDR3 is CASSQVQETQYF. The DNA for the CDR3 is TGTGCCAGCAGCCAGGTTCAAGAGACCCAGTACTTC.

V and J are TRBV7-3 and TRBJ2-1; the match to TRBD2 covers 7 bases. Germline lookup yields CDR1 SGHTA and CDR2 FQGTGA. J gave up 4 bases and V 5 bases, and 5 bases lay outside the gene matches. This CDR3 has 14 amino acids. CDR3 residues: CASSPGLVYNEQFF. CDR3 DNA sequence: TGTGCCAGCAGCCCCGGACTAGTGTACAATGAGCAGTTCTTC.

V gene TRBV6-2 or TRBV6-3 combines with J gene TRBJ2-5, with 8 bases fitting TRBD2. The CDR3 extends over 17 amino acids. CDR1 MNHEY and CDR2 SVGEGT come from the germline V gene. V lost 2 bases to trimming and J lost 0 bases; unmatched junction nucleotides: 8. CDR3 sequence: CASSYEAGGAYQETQYF. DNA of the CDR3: TGTGCCAGCAGTTACGAGGCGGGAGGTGCGTACCAAGAGACCCAGTACTTC.

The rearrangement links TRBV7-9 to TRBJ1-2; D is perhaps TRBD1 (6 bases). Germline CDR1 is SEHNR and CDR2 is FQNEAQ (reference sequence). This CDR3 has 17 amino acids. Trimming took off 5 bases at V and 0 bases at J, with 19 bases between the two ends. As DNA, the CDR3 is TGTGCCAGCAGCGCACAGGGAAGAGGGGAACCTAACTATGGCTACACCTTC. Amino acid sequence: CASSAQGRGEPNYGYTF.

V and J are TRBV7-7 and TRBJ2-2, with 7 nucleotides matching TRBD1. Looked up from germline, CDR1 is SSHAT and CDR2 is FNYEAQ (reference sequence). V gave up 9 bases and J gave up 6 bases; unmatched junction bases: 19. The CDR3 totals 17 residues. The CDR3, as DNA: TGTGCCAGGGACCCCTCTCCCAGGGGGTATCTTTCCGGGGAGCTGTTTTTT. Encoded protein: CARDPSPRGYLSGELFF.

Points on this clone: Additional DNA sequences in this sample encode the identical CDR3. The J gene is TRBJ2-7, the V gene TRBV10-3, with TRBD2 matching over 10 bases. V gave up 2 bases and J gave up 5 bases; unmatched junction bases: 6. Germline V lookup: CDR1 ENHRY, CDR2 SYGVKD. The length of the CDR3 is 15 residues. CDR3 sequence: CAISEGSGGPNEQYF. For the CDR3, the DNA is TGTGCCATCAGTGAGGGTAGCGGGGGGCCCAACGAGCAGTACTTC.

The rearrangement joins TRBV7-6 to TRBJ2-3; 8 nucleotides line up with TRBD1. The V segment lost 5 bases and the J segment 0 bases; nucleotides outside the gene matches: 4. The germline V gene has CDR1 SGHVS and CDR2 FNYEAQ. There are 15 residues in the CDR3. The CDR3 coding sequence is TGTGCCAGCAGCATTCGACAGGGGAGCACAGATACGCAGTATTTT. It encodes CASSIRQGSTDTQYF.

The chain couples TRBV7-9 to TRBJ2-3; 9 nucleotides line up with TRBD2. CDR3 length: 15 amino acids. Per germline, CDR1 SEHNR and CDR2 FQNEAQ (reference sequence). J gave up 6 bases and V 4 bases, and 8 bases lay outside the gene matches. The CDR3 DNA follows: TGTGCCAGCAGCTCAGGGGCGGGAGGGCCCGATACGCAGTATTTT. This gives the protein CASSSGAGGPDTQYF.

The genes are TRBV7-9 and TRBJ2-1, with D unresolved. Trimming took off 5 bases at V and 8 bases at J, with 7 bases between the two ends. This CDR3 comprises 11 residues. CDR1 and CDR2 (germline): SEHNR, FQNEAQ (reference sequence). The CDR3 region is CASSRAYEQFF. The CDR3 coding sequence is TGTGCCAGCAGCCGCGCATATGAGCAGTTCTTC.

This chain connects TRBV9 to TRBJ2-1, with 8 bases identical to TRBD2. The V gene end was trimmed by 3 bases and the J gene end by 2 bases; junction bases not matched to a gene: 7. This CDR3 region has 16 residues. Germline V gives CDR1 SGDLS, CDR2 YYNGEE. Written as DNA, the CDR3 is TGTGCCAGCAGCGGCGAGCGGGGGAGCACCTACAATGAGCAGTTCTTC. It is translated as CASSGERGSTYNEQFF.

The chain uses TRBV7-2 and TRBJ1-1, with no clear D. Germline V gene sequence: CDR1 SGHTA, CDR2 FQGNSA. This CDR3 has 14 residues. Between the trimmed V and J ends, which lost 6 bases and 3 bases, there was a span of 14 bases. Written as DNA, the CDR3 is TGTGCCAGCAGGAAGGAGCGGCAGTACACTGAAGCTTTCTTT. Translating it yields CASRKERQYTEAFF.

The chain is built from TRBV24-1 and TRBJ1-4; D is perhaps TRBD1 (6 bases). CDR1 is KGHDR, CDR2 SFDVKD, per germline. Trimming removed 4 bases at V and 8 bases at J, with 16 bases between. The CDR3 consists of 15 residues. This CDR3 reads CATSENRDDGEKLFF. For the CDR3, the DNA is TGTGCCACCAGTGAGAACAGGGACGACGGAGAAAAACTGTTTTTT.

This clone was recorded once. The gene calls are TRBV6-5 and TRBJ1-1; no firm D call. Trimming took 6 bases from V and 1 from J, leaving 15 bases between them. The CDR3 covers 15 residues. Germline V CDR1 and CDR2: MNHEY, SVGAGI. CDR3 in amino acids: CASSLTLRGNTEAFF. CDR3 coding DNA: TGTGCCAGCAGCCTGACCCTAAGAGGGAACACTGAAGCTTTCTTT.

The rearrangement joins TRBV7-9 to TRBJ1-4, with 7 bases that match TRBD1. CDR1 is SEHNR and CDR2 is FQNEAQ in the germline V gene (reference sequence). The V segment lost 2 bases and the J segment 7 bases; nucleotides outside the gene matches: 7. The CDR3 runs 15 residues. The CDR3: CASSLTRQGGEKLFF. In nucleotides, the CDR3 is TGTGCCAGCAGCTTAACCCGACAGGGTGGTGAAAAACTGTTTTTT. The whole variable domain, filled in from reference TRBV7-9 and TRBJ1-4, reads DTGVSQNPRHKITKRGQNVTFRCDPISEHNRLYWYRQTLGQGPEFLTYFQNEAQLEKSRLLSDRFSAERPKGSFSTLEIQRTEQGDSAMYLCASSLTRQGGEKLFFGSGTQLSVL.

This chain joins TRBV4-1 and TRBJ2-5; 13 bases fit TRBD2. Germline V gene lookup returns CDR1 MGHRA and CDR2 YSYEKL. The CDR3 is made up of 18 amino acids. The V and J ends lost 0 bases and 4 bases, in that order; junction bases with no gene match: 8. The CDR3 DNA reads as TGCGCCAGCAGCCAAGATAAAACTAGCGGGGGGGCCGGAGAGACCCAGTACTTC. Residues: CASSQDKTSGGAGETQYF.

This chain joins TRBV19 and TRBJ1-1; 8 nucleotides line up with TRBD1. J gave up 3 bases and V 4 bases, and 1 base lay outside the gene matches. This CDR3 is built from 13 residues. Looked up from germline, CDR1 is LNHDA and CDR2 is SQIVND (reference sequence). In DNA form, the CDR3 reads TGTGCCAGTAGTACAGGGGGCCACACTGAAGCTTTCTTT. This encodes CASSTGGHTEAFF.

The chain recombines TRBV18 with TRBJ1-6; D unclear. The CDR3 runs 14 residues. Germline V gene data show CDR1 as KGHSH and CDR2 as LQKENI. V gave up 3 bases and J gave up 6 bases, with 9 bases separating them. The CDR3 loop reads CASSPTAGNSPLHF. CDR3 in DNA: TGTGCCAGCTCACCTACTGCTGGTAATTCACCCCTCCACTTT.